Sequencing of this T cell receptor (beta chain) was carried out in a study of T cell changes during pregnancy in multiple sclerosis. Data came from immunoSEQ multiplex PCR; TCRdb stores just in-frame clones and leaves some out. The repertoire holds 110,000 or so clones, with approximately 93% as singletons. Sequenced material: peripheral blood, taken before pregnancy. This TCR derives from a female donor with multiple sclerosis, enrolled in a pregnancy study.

CDR3: CASSGGYNEKLFF. CDR3 nucleotides: TGTGCCAGCAGTGGCGGGTATAATGAAAAACTGTTTTTT. J is TRBJ1-4 and V is TRBV27; D gene unclear. Germline CDR1 is MNHEY and CDR2 is SMNVEV (reference sequence). V was cut by 5 bases and J by 4 bases, with 8 bases left in between. The CDR3 consists of 13 residues.